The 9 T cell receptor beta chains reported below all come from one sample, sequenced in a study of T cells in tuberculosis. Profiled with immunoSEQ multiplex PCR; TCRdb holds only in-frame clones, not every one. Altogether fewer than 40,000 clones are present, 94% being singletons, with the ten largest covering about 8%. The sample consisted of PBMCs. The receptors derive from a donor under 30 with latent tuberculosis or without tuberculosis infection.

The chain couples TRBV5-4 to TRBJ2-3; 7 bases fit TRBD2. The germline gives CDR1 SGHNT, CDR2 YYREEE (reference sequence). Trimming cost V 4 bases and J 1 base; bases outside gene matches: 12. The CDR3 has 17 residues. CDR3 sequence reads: CASSTTITSAGTDTQYF. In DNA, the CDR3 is TGTGCCAGCAGCACTACGATTACTAGCGCTGGCACAGATACGCAGTATTTT. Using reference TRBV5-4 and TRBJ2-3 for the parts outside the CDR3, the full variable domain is ETGVTQSPTHLIKTRGQQVTLRCSSQSGHNTVSWYQQALGQGPQFIFQYYREEENGRGNFPPRFSGLQFPNYSSELNVNALELDDSALYLCASSTTITSAGTDTQYFGPGTRLTVL.

The CDR3 coding sequence is TGTGCCAGCAGCCCCCTAGCGGGAGGGTCGGAGACCCAGTACTTC. It specifies CASSPLAGGSETQYF. V and J are TRBV11-1 and TRBJ2-5, with 12 bases fitting TRBD2. The germline gives CDR1 SGHAT, CDR2 FQDESV (reference sequence). The CDR3 length is 15 residues. The V and J ends lost 5 bases and 5 bases, in that order; junction bases with no gene match: 6. The full variable domain, completed using reference TRBV11-1 and TRBJ2-5, is EAEVAQSPRYKITEKSQAVAFWCDPISGHATLYWYRQILGQGPELLVQFQDESVVDDSQLPKDRFSAERLKGVDSTLKIQPAELGDSAMYLCASSPLAGGSETQYFGPGTRLLVL.

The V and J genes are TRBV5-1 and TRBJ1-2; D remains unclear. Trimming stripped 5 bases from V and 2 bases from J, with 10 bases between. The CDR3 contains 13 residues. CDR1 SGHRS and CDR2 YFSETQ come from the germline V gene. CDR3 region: CASSMSSNYGYTF. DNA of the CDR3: TGCGCCAGCAGTATGTCTTCGAACTATGGCTACACCTTC.

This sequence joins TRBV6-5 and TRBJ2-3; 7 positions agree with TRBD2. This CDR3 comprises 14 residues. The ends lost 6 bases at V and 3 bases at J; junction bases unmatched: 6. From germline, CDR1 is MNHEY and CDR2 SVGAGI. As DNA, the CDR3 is TGTGCCAGCAGCAGGACTAGACGTACAGATACGCAGTATTTT. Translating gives CASSRTRRTDTQYF.

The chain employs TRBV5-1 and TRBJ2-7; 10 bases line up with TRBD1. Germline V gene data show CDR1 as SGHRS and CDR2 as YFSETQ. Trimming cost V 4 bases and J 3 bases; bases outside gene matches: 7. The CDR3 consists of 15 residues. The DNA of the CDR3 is TGCGCCAGCAGCGAATGGCGGGACAGGGGCTACGAGCAGTACTTC. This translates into CASSEWRDRGYEQYF.

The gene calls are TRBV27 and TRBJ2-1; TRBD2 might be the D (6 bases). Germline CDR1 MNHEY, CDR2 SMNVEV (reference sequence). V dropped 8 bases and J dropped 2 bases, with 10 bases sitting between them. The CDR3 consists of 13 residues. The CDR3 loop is CASASSAYNEQFF. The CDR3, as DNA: TGTGCCAGCGCTTCTAGCGCCTACAATGAGCAGTTCTTC.

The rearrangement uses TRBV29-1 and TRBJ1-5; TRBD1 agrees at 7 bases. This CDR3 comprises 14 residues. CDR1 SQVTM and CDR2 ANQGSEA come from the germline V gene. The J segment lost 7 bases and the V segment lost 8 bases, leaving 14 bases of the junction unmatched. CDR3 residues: CSSQVTGRRQPQHF. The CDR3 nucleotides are TGCAGCTCTCAGGTGACAGGGCGCCGCCAGCCCCAGCATTTT.

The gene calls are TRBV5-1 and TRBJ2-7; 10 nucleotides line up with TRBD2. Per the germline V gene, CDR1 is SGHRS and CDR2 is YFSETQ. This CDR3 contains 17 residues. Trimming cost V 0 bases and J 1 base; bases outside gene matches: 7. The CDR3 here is CASSLEASGSFSYEQYF. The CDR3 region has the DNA TGCGCCAGCAGCTTGGAAGCTAGCGGGAGCTTTTCCTACGAGCAGTACTTC.

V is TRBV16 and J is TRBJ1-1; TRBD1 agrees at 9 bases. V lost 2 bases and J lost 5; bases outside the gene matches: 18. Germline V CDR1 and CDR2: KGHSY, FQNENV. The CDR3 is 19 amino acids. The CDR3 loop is CASSQKTPTGGRRRTEAFF. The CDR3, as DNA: TGTGCCAGCAGCCAAAAGACTCCAACAGGGGGCCGACGACGGACTGAAGCTTTCTTT.